This T cell receptor beta chain derives from a study of CD8 T cells in Susac syndrome. Germline CDR1 is LNHDA and CDR2 is SQIVND (reference sequence). V lost 6 bases to trimming and J lost 8 bases; unmatched junction nucleotides: 10. This CDR3 is 14 amino acids long. An amount of RNA that ranged from roughly 0.45 to 1 ug was reverse transcribed with random hexamers. MiXCR was run by TCRdb on the immunoSEQ multiplex PCR reads, yielding one entry per CDR3 protein. The sample holds around 140,000 distinct CDR3 sequences, approximately 79% seen once. V and J are TRBV19 and TRBJ2-1; 7 bases fit TRBD2. Sequencing used CD8+ T cells from PBMCs. The TCR comes from a human donor with multiple sclerosis. The CDR3 loop is CASSYYGGTDEQFF. The CDR3 nucleotides read TGTGCCAGTAGCTACTACGGGGGGACGGATGAGCAGTTCTTC. The entire variable domain, with the rest obtained from reference TRBV19 and TRBJ2-1, is as follows: DGGITQSPKYLFRKEGQNVTLSCEQNLNHDAMYWYRQDPGQGLRLIYYSQIVNDFQKGDIAEGYSVSREKKESFPLTVTSAQKNPTAFYLCASSYYGGTDEQFFGPGTRLTVL.